Presented here are 2 T cell receptor beta chains from one specimen sequenced in a study of post-analysis software for immune sequencing data. No antigen has been assigned to these receptors. Whole-study findings and limits: Roughly five TRBV segments were more frequent in patients than controls; TRBV5-6, TRBV5-1 and TRBV20-1 belonged to this group.

The TCR beta cDNA libraries contained unique molecular identifiers. TCRdb re-derived calls from the PCR reads in MiXCR, one entry per CDR3 protein. The sample contains 740,000 or so distinct CDR3 sequences, under 70% of which appear only once. Material for sequencing was blood. The source of these receptors is a girl aged 10-17 years with multiple sclerosis.

This clonotype was counted a single time. V is TRBV6-6 and J is TRBJ1-2; 10 bases match TRBD1. The junction had 10 bases not matched to a gene; V was cut back by 11 bases and J by 4 bases. Germline V CDR1 and CDR2: MNHNY, SVGAGI (reference sequence). The CDR3 consists of 14 residues. The CDR3 nucleotides read TGTGCCGGAATGACGGGACAGGGGACCTATGGCTACACCTTC. Its translation is CAGMTGQGTYGYTF.

The V and J genes are TRBV12-3 or TRBV12-4 and TRBJ2-3; D might be TRBD2 (5 bases). This CDR3 comprises 16 residues. Trimming shortened V by 5 bases and J by 4 bases, and 19 bases separated the two germline ends. For the CDR3, the DNA is TGTGCCAGCAGTGCACCCCTAGCCCACCAGGCAGATACGCAGTATTTT. Translation: CASSAPLAHQADTQYF.